This TCR beta chain was profiled in a study of vaccination and CD4 T cells after COVID-19. This CDR3 region has 14 residues. Germline V gene lookup returns CDR1 KGHDR and CDR2 SFDVKD. V was trimmed by 6 bases and J by 3 bases, leaving 13 bases between them. Study-level results: In convalescent patients, 304 of 307 vaccine-specific clones were spike mono-reactive.

This clonotype showed up just a few times. The antigen is undetermined. The treatment was: roughly 10-day PBMC culture with coronavirus spike peptide pools or control peptides (ViraFEST assay). Antigen-specific T cell expansion with peptide pools preceded TCR sequencing in the ViraFEST approach. With the Oncomine TCR Beta short-read assay, DNA from cultured CD4+ T cells was sequenced. MiXCR, run by TCRdb on the PCR reads, gives a single entry per CDR3 protein. The table records approximately 15,000 distinct CDR3 sequences, under 45% of them present only once. Material: CD4+ T cells from blood, cultured in vitro, obtained after SARS-CoV-2 vaccination. The chain links TRBV24-1 to TRBJ2-5, with D perhaps given as TRBD1 or TRBD2 (5 bases each). The TCR sequence derives from a human donor who had recovered from COVID-19. In nucleotides, the CDR3 is TGTGCCACCAGTCTACATGGGACGAAAGAGACCCAGTACTTC. Protein sequence: CATSLHGTKETQYF.